This T cell receptor beta chain originates from a study of CD8+CD57+ T cells in acquired aplastic anemia. V shed 3 bases and J 6 bases; nucleotides not matched to a gene: 7. The germline V gene encodes CDR1 LNHNV and CDR2 YYDKDF (reference sequence). CDR3 length: 15 amino acids. In regard to this clonotype: Antigen unknown.

Overall study results and limits: Patients and controls shared about 27 CD8+ CDR3 sequences.

Flow cytometry had shown expanded CD8+CD57+ cells in the patients chosen for sequencing. Every patient had severe acquired aplastic anemia. TCR beta VDJ and CDR3 profiling used genomic DNA as template. One entry per CDR3 protein results from TCRdb running MiXCR on the reads. There are 200,000 to 250,000 distinct CDR3 sequences in the sample; 65% occur only once, and roughly three fifths lies in the top ten. The source material was sorted CD4+, CD8+, or CD8+CD57+ T cells (not recorded which) from PBMCs. This chain joins TRBV15 and TRBJ2-7; 11 bases match TRBD1. This TCR was recovered from a human donor with aplastic anemia. The CDR3 sequence is CATSSLGTGGFEQYF. CDR3 coding DNA: TGTGCCACCAGCAGCCTTGGGACAGGGGGGTTCGAGCAGTACTTC.